These 9 T cell receptor beta chains were sequenced from one sample in a study of T cell repertoires in cytomegalovirus infection. TCRdb itself ran the reads through MiXCR, one entry per CDR3 protein. This table holds about 770,000 distinct CDR3 sequences, 25% to 30% found once. No antigen is known for these receptors. The material was cultured CD8+ T cells from PBMCs, obtained from culture after CMV antigen stimulation. The receptors here all came from a human donor in good health (CMV status not recorded). Some clones in this sample may be carry-over from other donors' samples.

This clonotype came up a few times. The chain is built from TRBV7-6 and TRBJ1-5; the D is unclear. There are 15 residues in the CDR3. V lost 4 bases and J 4 bases, leaving 14 bases between the germline ends. In germline, CDR1 is SGHVS, CDR2 FNYEAQ. The CDR3 protein is CASSSDTMGNQPQHF. The CDR3 DNA sequence: TGTGCCAGCAGCTCCGACACCATGGGGAATCAGCCCCAGCATTTT. Full variable domain (remainder filled in from reference TRBV7-6 and TRBJ1-5): GAGVSQSPRYKVTKRGQDVALRCDPISGHVSLYWYRQALGQGPEFLTYFNYEAQQDKSGLPNDRFSAERPEGSISTLTIQRTEQRDSAMYRCASSSDTMGNQPQHFGDGTRLSIL.

The chain employs TRBV12-3 or TRBV12-4 and TRBJ1-5; D ambiguous. The CDR3 contains 17 residues. Trimming took 6 bases from V and 3 from J, leaving 21 bases between them. The CDR3 DNA is TGTGCCAGCAGGCCTGGGCCGCCGACACAATCCAATCAGCCCCAGCATTTT. It codes for CASRPGPPTQSNQPQHF.

This chain connects TRBV7-6 to TRBJ2-6; TRBD2 aligns across 7 bases. CDR1 SGHVS and CDR2 FNYEAQ come from the germline V gene. With V trimmed by 4 bases and J by 2 bases, 5 bases remained unmatched. CDR3 size: 16 residues. The CDR3: CASSWGGVAGANVLTF. The CDR3 DNA reads TGTGCCAGCAGCTGGGGGGGTGTGGCTGGGGCCAACGTCCTGACTTTC.

This chain uses TRBV28 with TRBJ2-7; no firm D call. V shed 5 bases and J shed 0 bases, with 8 bases lying between them. CDR3 length: 13 amino acids. CDR1 and CDR2 (germline): MDHEN, SYDVKM. This chain's CDR3 is CASSAMSSYEQYV. The CDR3 bases are TGTGCCAGCAGTGCTATGAGCTCCTACGAGCAGTACGTC.

The chain has TRBV12-3 or TRBV12-4 and TRBJ2-3; a possible D gene is TRBD1 (5 bases). V was clipped by 3 bases and J by 2 bases, with 12 bases between them. This CDR3 has 15 amino acids. The CDR3 nucleotides read TGTGCCAGCAGTTTTCTCGCAGGGCACACAGATACGCAGTATTTT. Protein sequence: CASSFLAGHTDTQYF.

This chain's CDR3 is CSAKTRGTYNEQFF. CDR3 DNA sequence: TGCAGTGCGAAGACCCGGGGGACTTACAATGAGCAGTTCTTC. The chain couples TRBV20-1 to TRBJ2-1, with TRBD2 as a possible D gene (6 bases). The CDR3 spans 14 residues. CDR1 and CDR2 (germline): DFQATT, SNEGSKA (reference sequence). Trimming cost V 6 bases and J 4 bases, with 16 bases left between them.

This clonotype was found a few times. The genes are TRBV6-1 and TRBJ1-1, with 10 bases fitting TRBD1. Germline trimming cut 6 bases from V and 3 bases from J; bases unmatched to any gene: 7. The CDR3 loop spans 15 amino acids. CDR1 and CDR2 (germline): MNHNS, SASEGT. The CDR3: CASRGDRGQDTEAFF. CDR3 nucleotides: TGTGCCAGCAGGGGCGACAGGGGGCAGGACACTGAAGCTTTCTTT.

The chain is built from TRBV27 and TRBJ1-2, with 7 bases matching TRBD1. The CDR3 is 15 residues long. Trimming removed 3 bases from V and 7 bases from J; junction bases left unmatched: 11. Germline V gene lookup returns CDR1 MNHEY and CDR2 SMNVEV (reference sequence). The CDR3 nucleotides read TGTGCCAGCAGTTTCAACAGACAGGGAAGTTTTGGCTACACCTTC. This translates into CASSFNRQGSFGYTF.

The V and J genes are TRBV6-5 and TRBJ2-7, with D perhaps matching TRBD2 (6 bases). Germline CDR1 and CDR2: MNHEY and SVGAGI. The CDR3 contains 12 residues. Trimming stripped 6 bases from V and 5 bases from J, with 11 bases between. CDR3 coding DNA: TGTGCCAGCAGCCCTGGGGGGAACGAGCAGTACGTC. This gives the protein CASSPGGNEQYV.